A selection of T cell receptor beta chains follows, all from one sample in a study of blood T cells in healthy people across ages. TCRdb ran MiXCR on the 5' RACE reads and lists one entry per CDR3 protein. The sample lists about 970,000 distinct CDR3 sequences; roughly 50% were seen once. The sample comprised blood. These receptors originate from a woman aged 60-75 years in good health. The CDR3 runs from the conserved cysteine through the conserved F or W. The D gene is left open where the match is weak. Size is omitted from some rows. Given values are once, few, many or a class for expanded clones.

V gene: TRBV28; J gene: TRBJ2-7; D gene: .; clone size: few; CDR3 DNA: TGTGCCAGCAGTTTATCCGGGCAATACGAGCAGTACTTC; CDR3 protein: CASSLSGQYEQYF
V gene: TRBV6-1; J gene: TRBJ2-5; D gene: TRBD1; clone size: .; CDR3 DNA: TGTGCCGGAGGGACAGGGGTTACCCAGTACTTC; CDR3 protein: CAGGTGVTQYF
V gene: TRBV7-2; J gene: TRBJ2-7; D gene: TRBD2; clone size: few; CDR3 DNA: TGTGCCAGCAGCTTAGGGTCTAGCGGGGCCGCCTACGAGCAGTACTTC; CDR3 protein: CASSLGSSGAAYEQYF
V gene: TRBV6-6; J gene: TRBJ1-4; D gene: .; clone size: .; CDR3 DNA: TGTGCCAGCAGTCCCCGACAGACCTCTGAGGCTAATGAAAAACTGTTTTTT; CDR3 protein: CASSPRQTSEANEKLFF
V gene: TRBV20-1; J gene: TRBJ2-7; D gene: .; clone size: .; CDR3 DNA: TGCAGTTTCTCACGGGGACGAACCTACGAGCAGTACTTC; CDR3 protein: CSFSRGRTYEQYF
V gene: TRBV20-1; J gene: TRBJ2-6; D gene: TRBD1; clone size: once; CDR3 DNA: TGCAGTGCTCGCTGGGACAGGGGAACTGGGGCCAACGTCCTGACTTTC; CDR3 protein: CSARWDRGTGANVLTF
V gene: TRBV7-2; J gene: TRBJ2-7; D gene: .; clone size: few; CDR3 DNA: TGTGCCAGCACCCAGGCCGGGAACAACTACGAGCAGTACTTC; CDR3 protein: CASTQAGNNYEQYF
V gene: TRBV28; J gene: TRBJ2-7; D gene: .; clone size: few; CDR3 DNA: TGTGCCAGCAGCCAGAAAGATACAGGGTTCTACGAGCAGTACTTC; CDR3 protein: CASSQKDTGFYEQYF
V gene: TRBV7-2; J gene: TRBJ1-5; D gene: TRBD1; clone size: .; CDR3 DNA: TGTGCCAGCAGCCCTCGACAGGGTTATTGGGGTCGGAATCAGCCCCAGCATTTT; CDR3 protein: CASSPRQGYWGRNQPQHF
V gene: TRBV5-1; J gene: TRBJ2-3; D gene: TRBD1; clone size: .; CDR3 DNA: TGCGCCAGCAGCTTGGCCGGACAGGGTGGTGATACGCAGTATTTT; CDR3 protein: CASSLAGQGGDTQYF
V gene: TRBV12-3/TRBV12-4; J gene: TRBJ2-1; D gene: TRBD1; clone size: few; CDR3 DNA: TGTGCCAGCAGTTTGTGGACAGGGGGCCACAATGAGCAGTTCTTC; CDR3 protein: CASSLWTGGHNEQFF
V gene: TRBV7-2; J gene: TRBJ2-7; D gene: .; clone size: .; CDR3 DNA: TGTGCCAGCAGCACCCCGACTAGCTACGAGCAGTACTTC; CDR3 protein: CASSTPTSYEQYF
V gene: TRBV7-9; J gene: TRBJ1-1; D gene: .; clone size: .; CDR3 DNA: TGTGCCAGCAGCCGAGAGGGGGGGTTCCCTGAAGCTTTCTTT; CDR3 protein: CASSREGGFPEAFF
V gene: TRBV29-1; J gene: TRBJ2-1; D gene: .; clone size: .; CDR3 DNA: TGCAGCGTCTCTCACTCGGGGTGTTCCTACAATGAGCAGTTCTTC; CDR3 protein: CSVSHSGCSYNEQFF
V gene: TRBV29-1; J gene: TRBJ2-7; D gene: .; clone size: few; CDR3 DNA: TGCAGCGTTGTGGTCCCAGGGTTCGGCGAGCAGTACTTC; CDR3 protein: CSVVVPGFGEQYF
V gene: TRBV15; J gene: TRBJ2-1; D gene: .; clone size: few; CDR3 DNA: TGTGCCACCAGCAGAGATGACGACGCAAGTAGTGGGGATGAGCAGTTCTTC; CDR3 protein: CATSRDDDASSGDEQFF
V gene: TRBV29-1; J gene: TRBJ1-1; D gene: .; clone size: few; CDR3 DNA: TGCAGCGTTGAAGTAAGTGAAGCTTTCTTT; CDR3 protein: CSVEVSEAFF
V gene: TRBV20-1; J gene: TRBJ2-5; D gene: TRBD2; clone size: .; CDR3 DNA: TGCAGTGCTCCGCGCGGACTAGGCCAAGAGACCCAGTACTTC; CDR3 protein: CSAPRGLGQETQYF
V gene: TRBV20-1; J gene: TRBJ2-5; D gene: TRBD2; clone size: few; CDR3 DNA: TGCAGTGCTAGAATGGCGGGAGTTCGGGAGACCCAGTACTTC; CDR3 protein: CSARMAGVRETQYF
V gene: TRBV11-1; J gene: TRBJ2-7; D gene: TRBD2; clone size: many; CDR3 DNA: TGTGCCAGCACCCCAACCCGGGAGGCTCCTCCGTACTTC; CDR3 protein: CASTPTREAPPYF
V gene: TRBV6-2/TRBV6-3; J gene: TRBJ1-2; D gene: .; clone size: once; CDR3 DNA: TGTGCCAGCGACGGGCCCTCCTATGGCTACACCTTC; CDR3 protein: CASDGPSYGYTF
V gene: TRBV2; J gene: TRBJ2-3; D gene: .; clone size: few; CDR3 DNA: TGTGCCAGCAGTGAATTAAACGGTATCGCAGGGAGAGATACGCAGTATTTT; CDR3 protein: CASSELNGIAGRDTQYF
V gene: TRBV3-1; J gene: TRBJ2-7; D gene: .; clone size: few; CDR3 DNA: TGTGCCAGCAGCCAATGGGACTCTTTCTACGAGCAGTACTTC; CDR3 protein: CASSQWDSFYEQYF
V gene: TRBV4-3; J gene: TRBJ1-2; D gene: .; clone size: .; CDR3 DNA: TGCGCCAGCAGCCAACGGATCGGATCTGGCTACACCTTC; CDR3 protein: CASSQRIGSGYTF
V gene: TRBV7-2; J gene: TRBJ2-3; D gene: .; clone size: .; CDR3 DNA: TGTGCCAGCAGCCAATTTAGGGTCAGGAACACAGATACCCAGTATTTT; CDR3 protein: CASSQFRVRNTDTQYF
V gene: TRBV20-1; J gene: TRBJ2-7; D gene: TRBD2; clone size: .; CDR3 DNA: TGCAGTGCTAGAGAGGCGGGAGGGCCCGACGAGCAGTACTTC; CDR3 protein: CSAREAGGPDEQYF
V gene: TRBV11-1; J gene: TRBJ1-4; D gene: .; clone size: .; CDR3 DNA: TGTGCCAGCAGCTTACCCGGCCACGGGAATGAAAAACTGTTTTTT; CDR3 protein: CASSLPGHGNEKLFF
V gene: TRBV28; J gene: TRBJ1-2; D gene: TRBD1; clone size: .; CDR3 DNA: TGTGCCAGCGAGGCAGGGGGAAACTATGGCTACACCTTC; CDR3 protein: CASEAGGNYGYTF
V gene: TRBV5-5; J gene: TRBJ1-4; D gene: .; clone size: .; CDR3 DNA: TGTGCCAGCAGCTTGATGGAGAAGTTAAGGCGGGCTAATGAAAAACTGTTTTTT; CDR3 protein: CASSLMEKLRRANEKLFF
V gene: TRBV28; J gene: TRBJ2-4; D gene: TRBD2; clone size: .; CDR3 DNA: TGTGCCAGCAGTTCCTTTGGGACTAGCGGATTTAACATTCAGTACTTC; CDR3 protein: CASSSFGTSGFNIQYF
V gene: TRBV19; J gene: TRBJ2-3; D gene: TRBD1; clone size: few; CDR3 DNA: TGTGCCAGTAATAGTCCAGGGGGCAGAGATACGCAGTATTTT; CDR3 protein: CASNSPGGRDTQYF
V gene: TRBV12-3/TRBV12-4; J gene: TRBJ2-5; D gene: .; clone size: many; CDR3 DNA: TGTGCCAGCAGTTTTTGGGAGACCCAGTACTTC; CDR3 protein: CASSFWETQYF
V gene: TRBV29-1; J gene: TRBJ2-1; D gene: TRBD2; clone size: .; CDR3 DNA: TGCAGCGCCCTACACCCGGGAGGGTCGGGTGAGCAGTTCTTC; CDR3 protein: CSALHPGGSGEQFF
V gene: TRBV12-3/TRBV12-4; J gene: TRBJ2-3; D gene: .; clone size: .; CDR3 DNA: TGTGCCAGCAGTTTTACCGACAGATCAACCACAGATACGCAGTATTTT; CDR3 protein: CASSFTDRSTTDTQYF
V gene: TRBV30; J gene: TRBJ2-3; D gene: TRBD2; clone size: .; CDR3 DNA: TGTGCCTGGACCCAACGGGTGAGCGGGAGTCGCACAGATACGCAGTATTTT; CDR3 protein: CAWTQRVSGSRTDTQYF
V gene: TRBV20-1; J gene: TRBJ2-7; D gene: .; clone size: .; CDR3 DNA: TGCAGTCGAAGACAGATCCTATCCTACGAGCAGTACTTC; CDR3 protein: CSRRQILSYEQYF
V gene: TRBV6-1; J gene: TRBJ1-2; D gene: .; clone size: .; CDR3 DNA: TGTGCCAGCAGTGAAGCTTTATCGGGCGCAATCTATGGCTACACCTTC; CDR3 protein: CASSEALSGAIYGYTF
V gene: TRBV7-2; J gene: TRBJ1-2; D gene: TRBD1; clone size: many; CDR3 DNA: TGTGCCAGCAGCGGCTCCGGGACAGGGTTCCGTGGCTACACCTTC; CDR3 protein: CASSGSGTGFRGYTF
V gene: TRBV12-3/TRBV12-4; J gene: TRBJ2-7; D gene: TRBD2; clone size: .; CDR3 DNA: TGTGCCAGCAGTTTCAACGGGAGGGCCGTCGAGCAGTACTTC; CDR3 protein: CASSFNGRAVEQYF